This T cell receptor (beta chain) emerged from a study of T-cell memory formation after mild COVID-19. Looking at the study overall: TCR clusters were largely donor specific. Study-level findings and limits: A subset of responding clones appeared in pre-infection memory, suggesting cross-reactive memory joined.

V dropped 7 bases and J dropped 9 bases, with 14 bases sitting between them. Germline CDR1 SGHRS, CDR2 YFSETQ. The CDR3 has 12 amino acids. One entry per CDR3 protein, called by TCRdb with MiXCR from the 5' RACE reads. The table includes 250,000 to 350,000 distinct CDR3 sequences, roughly 16% detected once. This clonotype was seen a handful of times. No antigen is known for it. The receptor was derived from a man aged 18 to 29 who had mild COVID-19 (a few samples of this study predate the infection). Cell type and time point are not known. This chain links TRBV5-1 with TRBJ2-4; D is uncertain. Sequencing was carried out using PBMCs or a T cell subset sorted from them (not recorded which). The chain's CDR3 is CASSNPLGIQYF. CDR3 sequence (DNA): TGCGCCAGCTCCAATCCCCTGGGCATTCAGTACTTC. Combining the CDR3 with reference TRBV5-1 and TRBJ2-4 gives the whole variable domain KAGVTQTPRYLIKTRGQQVTLSCSPISGHRSVSWYQQTPGQGLQFLFEYFSETQRNKGNFPGRFSGRQFSNSRSEMNVSTLELGDSALYLCASSNPLGIQYFGAGTRLSVL.